Listed below are T cell receptor beta chains from one sample, sequenced in a study of T cell changes during pregnancy in multiple sclerosis. The assay was immunoSEQ multiplex PCR, and TCRdb's table has in-frame clones only and misses some. The table shows about 68,000 clones, with 80% to 95% occurring only once. Material: peripheral blood, obtained after pregnancy. The source of these receptors is a female donor in good health, enrolled as a control in a pregnancy study. Both conserved end residues are part of each CDR3. The order of the fields is J gene, V gene, D gene, CDR3 DNA, CDR3 protein. The D gene is left open where the match is weak.

J gene: TRBJ2-5; V gene: TRBV7-9; D gene: TRBD2; CDR3 DNA: TGTGCCAGCAGCTTTCAAGCGGGGGGTGGCGGCGAGACCCAGTACTTC; CDR3 protein: CASSFQAGGGGETQYF
J gene: TRBJ1-2; V gene: TRBV29-1; D gene: -; CDR3 DNA: TGCAGCGCCGGTGACAGAGCCTACACCTTC; CDR3 protein: CSAGDRAYTF
J gene: TRBJ2-3; V gene: TRBV9; D gene: -; CDR3 DNA: TGTGCCAGCAGCGCCTCCGGGACATCCACAGATACGCAGTATTTT; CDR3 protein: CASSASGTSTDTQYF
J gene: TRBJ2-2; V gene: TRBV6-4; D gene: TRBD2; CDR3 DNA: TGTGCCAGCAGTGCTAGCGGGAGCACCGGGGAGCTGTTTTTT; CDR3 protein: CASSASGSTGELFF
J gene: TRBJ2-1; V gene: TRBV18; D gene: -; CDR3 DNA: TGTGCCAGCTCACCACTCGGACAGACCAATGAGCAGTTCTTC; CDR3 protein: CASSPLGQTNEQFF
J gene: TRBJ2-5; V gene: TRBV11-2; D gene: TRBD2; CDR3 DNA: TGTGCCAGCAGCTTAACTAGCGGGAGGATGGAGACCCAGTACTTC; CDR3 protein: CASSLTSGRMETQYF
J gene: TRBJ2-7; V gene: TRBV7-9; D gene: -; CDR3 DNA: TGTGCCAGCAGCCCTACGTCCCTCTACGAGCAGTACTTC; CDR3 protein: CASSPTSLYEQYF
J gene: TRBJ2-7; V gene: TRBV28; D gene: -; CDR3 DNA: TGTGCCAGCAGTTTACCCGGGTCGCCAGTCGAGCAGTACTTC; CDR3 protein: CASSLPGSPVEQYF
J gene: TRBJ2-7; V gene: TRBV7-2; D gene: TRBD1; CDR3 DNA: TGTGCCAGCAGGCGATTAGGACAGGGGCTCCTCTACGAGCAGTACTTC; CDR3 protein: CASRRLGQGLLYEQYF
J gene: TRBJ2-2; V gene: TRBV6-1; D gene: -; CDR3 DNA: TGTGCCAGCCGGAGCACCGGGGAGCTGTTTTTT; CDR3 protein: CASRSTGELFF
J gene: TRBJ2-7; V gene: TRBV28; D gene: TRBD2; CDR3 DNA: TGTGCCAGCAGCCTCGGGGGGAGCTCCTACGAGCAGTACTTC; CDR3 protein: CASSLGGSSYEQYF
J gene: TRBJ2-1; V gene: TRBV28; D gene: TRBD2; CDR3 DNA: TGTGCCAGCAGTTTAGGACTAGCGGCCAATGAGCAGTTCTTC; CDR3 protein: CASSLGLAANEQFF
J gene: TRBJ2-2; V gene: TRBV6-4; D gene: -; CDR3 DNA: TGTGCCAGCAGTGACTCGAGGAGCACCGGGGAGCTGTTTTTT; CDR3 protein: CASSDSRSTGELFF
J gene: TRBJ2-7; V gene: TRBV5-4; D gene: TRBD2; CDR3 DNA: TGTGCCAGCAGCACTGGGACTAGCGGGATGGGTGAGCAGTACTTC; CDR3 protein: CASSTGTSGMGEQYF
J gene: TRBJ1-6; V gene: TRBV5-5; D gene: -; CDR3 DNA: TGTGCCAGCAGCTTGGAGGTGGTCGTGGGTATATCAGGTGGGAGCTCACCCCTCCACTTT; CDR3 protein: CASSLEVVVGISGGSSPLHF
J gene: TRBJ2-3; V gene: TRBV28; D gene: TRBD1; CDR3 DNA: TGTGCCAGCAGGGTTGTCGGACAGGGCTCTAGCACAGATACGCAGTATTTT; CDR3 protein: CASRVVGQGSSTDTQYF
J gene: TRBJ2-7; V gene: TRBV6-1; D gene: TRBD1; CDR3 DNA: TGTGCCAGCACCTTGGGACAGGCCTCCTACGAGCAGTACTTC; CDR3 protein: CASTLGQASYEQYF
J gene: TRBJ1-4; V gene: TRBV9; D gene: -; CDR3 DNA: TGTGCCAGCAGCCGGGACTCCCAGCTTTATGAAAAACTGTTTTTT; CDR3 protein: CASSRDSQLYEKLFF
J gene: TRBJ2-3; V gene: TRBV5-4; D gene: -; CDR3 DNA: TGTGCCAGCAGCTTGGGGGGCTTCACAGATACGCAGTATTTT; CDR3 protein: CASSLGGFTDTQYF
J gene: TRBJ1-4; V gene: TRBV5-5; D gene: TRBD1; CDR3 DNA: TGTGCCAGCAGCTTGCTCTTTCCGGCAGGGGGTGAAAAACTGTTTTTT; CDR3 protein: CASSLLFPAGGEKLFF
J gene: TRBJ2-1; V gene: TRBV11-3; D gene: -; CDR3 DNA: TGTGCCAGCAGCTTAGAGTTTTACGGCGGGGGCGATGAGCAGTTCTTC; CDR3 protein: CASSLEFYGGGDEQFF
J gene: TRBJ1-5; V gene: TRBV2; D gene: TRBD1; CDR3 DNA: TGTGCCAGCAGTGAAGCGCCTGGACAGGGGATAGATCAGCCCCAGCATTTT; CDR3 protein: CASSEAPGQGIDQPQHF
J gene: TRBJ2-3; V gene: TRBV7-3; D gene: TRBD2; CDR3 DNA: TGTGCCAGCAGCTCCGGACTAGCGGGAGATACGCAGTATTTT; CDR3 protein: CASSSGLAGDTQYF
J gene: TRBJ1-2; V gene: TRBV10-3; D gene: -; CDR3 DNA: TGTGCCATCAGTGAAAGGGTGACGGGGGGTGGCTACACCTTC; CDR3 protein: CAISERVTGGGYTF